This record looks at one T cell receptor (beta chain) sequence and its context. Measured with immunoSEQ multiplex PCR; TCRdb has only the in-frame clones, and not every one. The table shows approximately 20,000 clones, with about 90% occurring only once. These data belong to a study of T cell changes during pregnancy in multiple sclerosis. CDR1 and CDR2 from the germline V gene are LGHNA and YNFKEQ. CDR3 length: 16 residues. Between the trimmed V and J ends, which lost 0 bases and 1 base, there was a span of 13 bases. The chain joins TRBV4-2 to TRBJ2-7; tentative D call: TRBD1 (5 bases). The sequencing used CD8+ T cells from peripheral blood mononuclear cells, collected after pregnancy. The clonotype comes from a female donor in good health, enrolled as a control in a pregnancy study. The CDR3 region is CASSQETDVLSYEQYF. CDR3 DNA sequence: TGTGCCAGCAGCCAAGAGACAGACGTTTTATCCTACGAGCAGTACTTC.